This TCR beta chain was sequenced during a study of T cell clonotyping in hematopoietic cell transplantation. Time point in this sample: recipient sample about 28 days before transplant, after cytoreduction. Profiling relied on immunoSEQ multiplex PCR, and the TCRdb table lists in-frame clones only, not all of them. Of some 36,000 clones in the sample, 85% to 95% were seen once. Germline CDR1 MNHEY, CDR2 SVGAGI. This CDR3 contains 14 residues. Trimming removed 0 bases from V and 5 bases from J, with 11 bases in between. The sequence was collected from a man aged 35 to 55 with chronic myeloid leukemia. Some clones in this sample may be carry-over from other donors' samples. V and J are TRBV6-5 and TRBJ2-7; a weak D match, TRBD1 (5 bases). The sample here was peripheral blood mononuclear cells, taken before stem cell transplant. The CDR3 region has the DNA TGTGCCAGCAGTTACTCACCAGGGCAGGACGAGCAGTACTTC. Amino acid sequence: CASSYSPGQDEQYF.